Included here is one T cell receptor beta chain sequence, with context. Its antigen is not known. The data stem from a study of T cells in localized non-small cell lung cancer. Study findings and constraints: Peak T cell clonality was found in uninvolved adjacent lung, exceeding tumor. The study sequenced only one region of the tumor. As a result, intratumor heterogeneity could not be excluded and remains possible.

Profiling relied on immunoSEQ multiplex PCR, and the TCRdb table lists in-frame clones only, not all of them. This sample has approximately 83,000 clones, with 88% found just once. The starting material was peripheral blood, obtained before any cancer treatment. The sequence was collected from a woman between 40 and 69 years old with stage I squamous cell lung carcinoma.

CDR3 region: CASRDRGQGQPQHF. The CDR3 coding sequence is TGTGCCAGCAGGGACAGGGGGCAGGGACAGCCCCAGCATTTT. The rearrangement uses TRBV27 and TRBJ1-5; TRBD1 matches at 11 bases. Germline V gives CDR1 MNHEY, CDR2 SMNVEV (reference sequence). This CDR3 region has 14 residues. Trimming at V came to 6 bases and at J to 7 bases, leaving 5 bases not matched to a gene.